This entry is about one T cell receptor beta chain. This clonotype was seen at least ten times. Its recognized antigen is unknown. Nothing much larger sits one base from this clone, and base qualities are not available. Library creation used PCR. This sample was sequenced with an Illumina HiSeq 2500. Molecular barcoding was employed in the preparation of TCR libraries, with unique molecular identifiers being used to normalize TCRbeta repertoire quantification. TCRdb cleaned the public reads at Q25 with fastp, built clones with MiXCR and kept in-frame beta chains. Every distinct CDR3 protein forms one entry, paired with its most common genes and DNA. Here the sample has about 420,000 distinct CDR3 sequences; approximately 10% occur a single time. Together, the top ten hold over 4.5% of the sample. Trimming removed 0 bases from V and 4 bases from J; the gene matches leave 7 bases unexplained. CDR1 and CDR2 were assigned from the germline V gene as SGHRS and YFSETQ. The CDR3, cysteine through phenylalanine, is 15 amino acids long. The kept DNA is CDR3 alone, 45 bases in frame from the first base.

This entry is derived from a study of T-cell reconstitution after alpha-beta-depleted transplantation in children (TCRdb year 2016). Study-wide context: The study quantitatively tracked T-cell immune reconstitution after TCRalphabeta/CD19-depleted allogeneic hematopoietic cell transplantation in children using TCR repertoire profiling.

The source material was PBMCs from the stem cell graft donor, sampled from the stem cell graft. The receptor was isolated from a human donor who donated a stem cell graft to a child with acute myeloid leukemia. The chain is encoded by TRBV5-1 joined to TRBJ2-7; TRBD2 agrees with 7 junctional bases. The sequenced DNA: TGCGCCAGCAGCTTGGCCTTTCAGCGGGGATACGAGCAGTACTTC. Translated, it reads CASSLAFQRGYEQYF.